A single sample is the source of the 14 T cell receptor beta chains below, sequenced in a study of T cells in Graves' hyperthyroidism and ophthalmopathy (dated by TCRdb to the late 2010s). The library was generated by multiplex PCR. Sequencing used an Illumina HiSeq 2000. TCR beta CDR3 regions were amplified from RNA transcripts. The first round of RT-PCR for the TCR CDR3 was performed with the HTBI primer set and the Qiagen OneStep RT-PCR kit. Using fastp at Q25 and MiXCR, TCRdb reprocessed the public reads and kept productive beta chains. One record per CDR3 amino acid sequence lists the most common genes and DNA. The sample profile shows 50,000 to 75,000 distinct CDR3 sequences; approximately 50% of them were found once. Under 15% of the sample goes to the ten largest clones. The sequenced sample was blood. The origin of the receptors is a woman younger than 45 with Graves' ophthalmopathy.

This clonotype has a count of ten or more. The chain has TRBV9 and TRBJ2-2, with TRBD2 identical over 7 bases. V lost 3 bases to trimming and J lost 0 bases; unmatched junction nucleotides: 8. The V gene's germline CDR1 is SGDLS and CDR2 YYNGEE. The CDR3 spans 17 residues. The CDR3 DNA reads as TGTGCCAGCAGCGCGACTACTAGCGAACCGAACACCGGGGAGCTGTTTTTT. Its translation is CASSATTSEPNTGELFF.

Only one count was recorded for this clonotype. V and J are TRBV7-9 and TRBJ2-3, with D uncertain. Between the trimmed V and J ends, which lost 1 base and 11 bases, there was a span of 10 bases. CDR3 length equals 12 residues. Germline V gene data show CDR1 as SEHNR and CDR2 as FQNEAQ (reference sequence). The CDR3 region has the DNA TGTGCCAGCAGCTTAGGACCGAATGAGCAGTATTTT. Its translation is CASSLGPNEQYF.

CDR3 nucleotides: TGTGCCAGCAGCCAATACCTAACCAACACCGGGGAGCTGTTTTTT. Protein sequence: CASSQYLTNTGELFF. The genes are TRBV3-1 and TRBJ2-2; D unclear. V lost 2 bases, J lost 2 bases, and 9 bases lay in between. Germline CDR1 reads LGHDT; CDR2 reads YNNKEL (reference sequence). The CDR3 extends over 15 amino acids.

Ten or more counts support this clonotype. This chain connects TRBV6-5 to TRBJ1-3, with D hard to call. Per germline, CDR1 MNHEY and CDR2 SVGAGI. CDR3 size: 14 residues. Trimming took 2 bases from V and 2 from J, leaving 7 bases between them. CDR3: CASSYRITGNTIYF. The CDR3 coding sequence is TGTGCCAGCAGTTACCGGATAACTGGAAACACCATATATTTT.

Worth noting for this clonotype: Relative to the germline gene, one junction end is altered; a read error may explain this. The genes are TRBV30 and TRBJ1-2; 7 nucleotides align to TRBD1. The CDR3 loop spans 14 amino acids. Germline V gene sequence: CDR1 GTSNPN, CDR2 SVGIG (reference sequence). The CDR3 region is CARSEGAPNYGYTF. The CDR3 DNA reads TGTGCCCGGAGTGAGGGGGCGCCCAACTATGGCTACACCTTC.

This clonotype has just a few counts. The chain joins TRBV28 to TRBJ2-3; 7 nucleotides align to TRBD1. Looked up from germline, CDR1 is MDHEN and CDR2 is SYDVKM. This CDR3 is built from 17 residues. J was trimmed by 3 bases and V by 6 bases; bases with no gene match: 15. CDR3 in amino acids: CASRLGGQIGSTDTQYF. The CDR3 DNA reads TGTGCCAGCAGGCTAGGGGGACAGATTGGGTCAACAGATACGCAGTATTTT.

With regard to this clonotype: Sequence at one end of the junction differs from germline and may be a read error. This chain connects TRBV7-3 to TRBJ1-5; TRBD1 might be the D (6 bases). The CDR3 consists of 14 residues. Germline V gives CDR1 SGHTA, CDR2 FQGTGA. CDR3 amino acids: CASSIQGYNEPQHF. The DNA for the CDR3 is TGTGCCAGCAGCATACAGGGATACAATGAGCCCCAGCATTTT.

At least ten counts were recorded for this clonotype. The chain joins TRBV6-1 to TRBJ2-1, with 8 bases lining up with TRBD2. V trimming: 11 bases; J trimming: 6 bases; junction bases outside the gene matches: 9. Looked up from germline, CDR1 is MNHNS and CDR2 is SASEGT. The CDR3 runs to 13 residues. The DNA for the CDR3 is TGTGCCCTCTCGGGAGGGCCCTCCAATGAGCAGTTCTTC. Its protein product is CALSGGPSNEQFF.

A note on this clonotype: A much larger clone lies one base from this, so it may be a read error. This rearrangement joins TRBV4-1 to TRBJ2-3, with D perhaps TRBD1 (5 bases). The CDR3 covers 17 residues. Germline V gene sequence: CDR1 MGHRA, CDR2 YSYEKL. V was trimmed by 0 bases and J by 9 bases, leaving 22 bases between them. The CDR3 DNA follows: TGCGCCAGCAGCCAAGAAGGGGCAGCCCTGGTACGAAAGACGCAGTATTTT. Protein product: CASSQEGAALVRKTQYF.

Of note for this clonotype: One end of the junction varies from germline; a read error may be responsible. The rearrangement links TRBV25-1 to TRBJ2-2; no reliable D call. CDR1 MGHDK and CDR2 SYGVNS come from the germline V gene. The CDR3 runs to 16 residues. CDR3 DNA sequence: TGTGCCTGCAGTGTAACGGGTGGGGCGAACACCGGGGAGCTGTTTTTT. Translated, it gives CACSVTGGANTGELFF.

This clonotype was counted ten times or more. This chain connects TRBV28 to TRBJ2-7; D not resolved. The V end was cut by 5 bases, the J end by 2 bases, with 7 bases between. The germline V gene encodes CDR1 MDHEN and CDR2 SYDVKM. CDR3 length equals 12 residues. CDR3 region: CASSVNAYEQYF. The CDR3, as DNA: TGTGCCAGCAGTGTTAACGCCTACGAGCAGTACTTC.

By sample fraction, this clonotype is medium-sized. The chain links TRBV28 to TRBJ2-5; 8 bases match TRBD1. Per the germline V gene, CDR1 is MDHEN and CDR2 is SYDVKM. This CDR3 comprises 16 residues. V lost 5 bases and J lost 0; bases outside the gene matches: 8. CDR3 loop: CASSPDRGKDQETQYF. The CDR3 bases are TGTGCCAGCAGTCCCGACAGGGGAAAGGACCAAGAGACCCAGTACTTC.

The chain recombines TRBV10-3 with TRBJ1-1; no reliable D call. Germline loops: CDR1 ENHRY, CDR2 SYGVKD. This CDR3 is built from 12 residues. Trimming stripped 8 bases from V and 4 bases from J, with 11 bases between. In nucleotides, the CDR3 is TGTGCCATCGGGGTCTTACGCACTGAAGCTTTCTTT. As protein: CAIGVLRTEAFF.

The gene calls are TRBV29-1 and TRBJ2-1; 13 nucleotides line up with TRBD2. The CDR3 is 14 amino acids. Germline loops: CDR1 SQVTM, CDR2 ANQGSEA. After removal of 6 bases from V and 10 bases from J, the junction contained 9 bases not matched to a gene. CDR3 protein: CSVGTSGVTGEQFF. The CDR3 DNA is TGCAGCGTAGGGACTAGCGGGGTCACCGGGGAGCAGTTCTTC.